This TCR beta chain derives from a study of cytomegalovirus exposure and HLA in healthy donors. The study's findings and limits: It was reported that TCR beta sequences correctly inferred the HLA-A and HLA-B alleles for most subjects.

Concerning this clone: Its antigen remains unidentified.

Both 60 Vbeta primers and 13 Jbeta primers went into the PCR. Profiled with immunoSEQ multiplex PCR; TCRdb holds only in-frame clones, not every one. The sample lists 100,000 to 120,000 clones, more than 75% occurring once. This CDR3 is 16 amino acids long. CDR1 and CDR2 (germline): GTSNPN, SVGIG (reference sequence). Trimming at V came to 2 bases and at J to 1 base, leaving 10 bases not matched to a gene. V and J are TRBV30 and TRBJ1-1; 7 bases align to TRBD1. This receptor was identified in a man in his forties in good health and CMV-seronegative. The sequenced sample consisted of PBMCs. The CDR3 DNA reads TGTGCCTGGAGTCACAGGGGAAAAATAGGGAACACTGAAGCTTTCTTT. This gives the protein CAWSHRGKIGNTEAFF.